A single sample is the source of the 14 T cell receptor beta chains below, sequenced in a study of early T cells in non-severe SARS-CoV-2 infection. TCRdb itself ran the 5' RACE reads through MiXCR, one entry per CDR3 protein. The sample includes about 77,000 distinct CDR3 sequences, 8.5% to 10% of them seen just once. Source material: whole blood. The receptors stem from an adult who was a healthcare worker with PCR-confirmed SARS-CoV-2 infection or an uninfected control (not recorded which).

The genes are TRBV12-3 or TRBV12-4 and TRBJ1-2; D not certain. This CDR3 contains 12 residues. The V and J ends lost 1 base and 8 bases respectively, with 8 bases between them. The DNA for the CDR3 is TGTGCCAGCAGTTTAGTGCCAAGGGGCTACACCTTC. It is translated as CASSLVPRGYTF.

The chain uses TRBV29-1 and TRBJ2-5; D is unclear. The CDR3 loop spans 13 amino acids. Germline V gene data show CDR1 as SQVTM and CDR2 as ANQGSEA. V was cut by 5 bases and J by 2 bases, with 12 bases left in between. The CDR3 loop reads CSVIGRFQETQYF. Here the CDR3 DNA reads TGCAGCGTTATAGGCCGCTTTCAAGAGACCCAGTACTTC. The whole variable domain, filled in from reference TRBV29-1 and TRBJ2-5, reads SAVISQKPSRDICQRGTSLTIQCQVDSQVTMMFWYRQQPGQSLTLIATANQGSEATYESGFVIDKFPISRPNLTFSTLTVSNMSPEDSSIYLCSVIGRFQETQYFGPGTRLLVL.

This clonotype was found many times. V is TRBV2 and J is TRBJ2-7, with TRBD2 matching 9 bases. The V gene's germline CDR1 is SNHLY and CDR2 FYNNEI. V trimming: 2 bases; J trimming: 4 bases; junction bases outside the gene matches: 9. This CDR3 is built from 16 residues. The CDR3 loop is CASSESGGRAWYEQYF. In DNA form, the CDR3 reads TGTGCCAGCAGTGAAAGCGGCGGGAGGGCCTGGTACGAGCAGTACTTC.

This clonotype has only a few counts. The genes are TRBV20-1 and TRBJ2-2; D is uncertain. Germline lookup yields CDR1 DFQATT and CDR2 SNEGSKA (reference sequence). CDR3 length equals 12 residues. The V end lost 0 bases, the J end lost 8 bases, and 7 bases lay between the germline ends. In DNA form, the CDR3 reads TGCAGTGCTAGAGATGTTGGTGGGGAGCTGTTTTTT. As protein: CSARDVGGELFF.

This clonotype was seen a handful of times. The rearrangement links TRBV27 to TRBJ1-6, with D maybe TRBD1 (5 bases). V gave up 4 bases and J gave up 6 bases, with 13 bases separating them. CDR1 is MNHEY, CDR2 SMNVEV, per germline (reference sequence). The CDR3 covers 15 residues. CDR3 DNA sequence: TGTGCCAGCAGTTCCCGGGACGTCAGTAATTCACCCCTCCACTTT. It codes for CASSSRDVSNSPLHF.

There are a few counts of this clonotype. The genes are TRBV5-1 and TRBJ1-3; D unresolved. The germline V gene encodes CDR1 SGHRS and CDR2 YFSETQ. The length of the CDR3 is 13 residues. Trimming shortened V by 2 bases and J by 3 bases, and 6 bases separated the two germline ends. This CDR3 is CASSLSIGNTIYF. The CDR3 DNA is TGCGCCAGCAGCTTAAGCATTGGAAACACCATATATTTT.

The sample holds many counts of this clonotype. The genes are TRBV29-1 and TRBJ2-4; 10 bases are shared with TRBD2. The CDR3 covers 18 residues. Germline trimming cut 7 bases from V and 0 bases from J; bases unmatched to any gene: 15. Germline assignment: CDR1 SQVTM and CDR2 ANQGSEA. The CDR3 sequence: CSATRVLAGALAKNIQYF. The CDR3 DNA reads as TGCAGCGCCACAAGGGTCCTAGCGGGAGCCTTAGCCAAAAACATTCAGTACTTC.

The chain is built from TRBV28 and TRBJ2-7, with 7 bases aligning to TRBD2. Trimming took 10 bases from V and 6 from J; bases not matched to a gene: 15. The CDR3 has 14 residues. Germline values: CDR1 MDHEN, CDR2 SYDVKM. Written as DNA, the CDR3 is TGTGCCACCCTCGCTTCTGGCGGGAGAGGCGAGCAGTACTTC. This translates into CATLASGGRGEQYF.

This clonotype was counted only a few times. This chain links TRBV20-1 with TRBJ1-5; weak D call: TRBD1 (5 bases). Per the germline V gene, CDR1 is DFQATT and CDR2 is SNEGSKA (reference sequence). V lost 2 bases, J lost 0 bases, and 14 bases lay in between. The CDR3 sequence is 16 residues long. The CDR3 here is CSARSPGRLSNQPQHF. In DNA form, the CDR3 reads TGCAGTGCTAGATCCCCGGGACGGCTTAGCAATCAGCCCCAGCATTTT.

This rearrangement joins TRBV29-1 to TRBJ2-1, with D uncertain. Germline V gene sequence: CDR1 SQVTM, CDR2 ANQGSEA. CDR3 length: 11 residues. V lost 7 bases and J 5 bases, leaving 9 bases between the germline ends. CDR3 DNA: TGCAGCGCGACTCCCCACAATGAGCAGTTCTTC. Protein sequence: CSATPHNEQFF.

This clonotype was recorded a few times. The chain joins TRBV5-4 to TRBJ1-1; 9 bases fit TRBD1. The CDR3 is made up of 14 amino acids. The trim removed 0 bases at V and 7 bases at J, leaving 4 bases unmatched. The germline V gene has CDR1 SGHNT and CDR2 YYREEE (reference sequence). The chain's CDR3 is CASSLGRQGGEAFF. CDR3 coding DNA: TGTGCCAGCAGCTTGGGACGACAGGGGGGTGAAGCTTTCTTT.

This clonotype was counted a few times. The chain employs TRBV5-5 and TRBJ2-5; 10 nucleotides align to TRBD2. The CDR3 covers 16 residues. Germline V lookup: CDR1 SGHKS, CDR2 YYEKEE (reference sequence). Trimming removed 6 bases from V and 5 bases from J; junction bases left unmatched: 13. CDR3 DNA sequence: TGTGCCAGCACTAGGGAGTTAGCGGGAGGATTGGAGACCCAGTACTTC. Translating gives CASTRELAGGLETQYF.

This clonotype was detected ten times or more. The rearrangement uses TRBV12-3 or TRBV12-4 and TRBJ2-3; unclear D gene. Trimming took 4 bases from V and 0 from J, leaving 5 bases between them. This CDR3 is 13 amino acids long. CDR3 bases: TGTGCCAGCAGTTGGGCTAGCACAGATACGCAGTATTTT. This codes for CASSWASTDTQYF.

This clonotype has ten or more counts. The CDR3 sequence is CASRGVRKMNTEAFF. CDR3 nucleotide sequence: TGTGCCAGCCGGGGAGTCAGGAAAATGAACACTGAAGCTTTCTTT. This chain joins TRBV12-3 or TRBV12-4 and TRBJ1-1, with no clear D. Trimming shortened V by 8 bases and J by 0 bases, and 16 bases separated the two germline ends. This CDR3 has 15 amino acids.